This T cell receptor beta chain was retrieved from a study of blood T cells in healthy people across ages. Every donor provided around 10 milliliters of peripheral blood. This clonotype was seen more than once but under ten times. Its antigen is not known. Study conclusions and caveats: Calculation of diversity from one million T cells yielded estimates considered to be underestimates.

Using a J-beta primer mix together with a sample-barcoded 5' primer, a second PCR was run for roughly 6 to 11 cycles. TCRdb recomputed calls from the 5' RACE reads with MiXCR, one row per CDR3 protein. Of 750,000 to 950,000 distinct CDR3 sequences in the sample, roughly 29% were seen once. A further study also used this sample, focusing on T cells of mothers and their children.

The receptor comes from a woman aged 40-49 years in good health. Sequencing input: blood.

The CDR3 sequence is CSARDRTGTGGTNEKLFF. Written as DNA, the CDR3 is TGCAGTGCTAGAGACCGTACCGGGACAGGGGGCACTAATGAAAAACTGTTTTTT. This chain connects TRBV20-1 to TRBJ1-4; TRBD1 aligns across 12 bases. With V trimmed by 0 bases and J by 2 bases, 7 bases remained unmatched. This CDR3 spans 18 amino acids. The germline V gene encodes CDR1 DFQATT and CDR2 SNEGSKA (reference sequence).